The present entry profiles one T cell receptor (beta chain) with its context. Its specificity is unknown. Prepared libraries of TCR beta cDNA carried unique molecular identifiers. Roughly 450,000 cDNA molecules were recovered from an input of roughly 0.85 to 10 million T cells. In TCRdb, the PCR reads were re-called with MiXCR into one record per CDR3 protein. The table shows about 200,000 distinct CDR3 sequences, with roughly 30% occurring only once. The sample is drawn from a study of post-analysis software for immune sequencing data. Background on the study: The disease courses spanned relapsing-remitting, secondary progressive and progressive-relapsing forms of multiple sclerosis. General observations from the study: Relative to controls, patients had several TRBV segments at higher frequency, with TRBV5-6, TRBV5-1 and TRBV20-1 among these. Controls significantly exceeded multiple sclerosis patients in normalized Chao1 diversity.

The CDR3 spans 14 residues. Unmatched junction bases numbered 7, after V lost 7 bases and J lost 6 bases. Germline V lookup: CDR1 SGHRS, CDR2 YFSETQ. This receptor was identified in a girl under 18 with multiple sclerosis. The chain joins TRBV5-1 to TRBJ2-2, with 9 bases lining up with TRBD1. Sequencing used blood. DNA for the CDR3: TGCGCCAGCTCCGGACAGGGGATGCCCGGGGAGCTGTTTTTT. Translating gives CASSGQGMPGELFF. Full variable domain (rest looked up from reference TRBV5-1 and TRBJ2-2): KAGVTQTPRYLIKTRGQQVTLSCSPISGHRSVSWYQQTPGQGLQFLFEYFSETQRNKGNFPGRFSGRQFSNSRSEMNVSTLELGDSALYLCASSGQGMPGELFFGEGSRLTVL.